This TCR beta chain was sequenced during a study of beta chain features in type 1 diabetes. CDR3 size: 16 residues. The trim removed 5 bases at V and 9 bases at J, leaving 12 bases unmatched. Germline loops: CDR1 SGHNT, CDR2 YYREEE (reference sequence). The study reverse transcribed the entire isolated RNA, so it sequenced expressed TCRB transcripts. Each sample of naive, central memory or regulatory T cells had, on average, roughly 3.6 million reads. Measured with immunoSEQ multiplex PCR; TCRdb has only the in-frame clones, and not every one. The sample shows some 240,000 clones, about 11% of them seen only once.

The chain employs TRBV5-4 and TRBJ2-1; TRBD2 aligns across 12 bases. The receptor was isolated from a man between 18 and 35 years old in good health. Sequencing was carried out using central memory CD4+ T cells from blood. CDR3 loop: CASSSSRTSGKSEQFF. The CDR3, as DNA: TGTGCCAGCAGTTCGAGTCGGACTAGCGGGAAAAGTGAGCAGTTCTTC.